This T cell receptor beta chain was recovered during a study of blood T cell repertoires in COVID-19. On the study more broadly: Whether acute or convalescent, the COVID-19 samples came from the United States, Italy and Spain. Sources were T cells, B-cell-depleted T cells, or PBMCs; the material itself was cDNA or gDNA.

Study processing details: Reference gene primer amplification gave nucleated cell count estimates. Sequencing used immunoSEQ multiplex PCR; TCRdb keeps in-frame clones, though not all of them. The DNA was the basis for D and trimming; V, J and clone size are from that table. The data show just under 150,000 clones, around nine tenths seen once. The TCR originated in a woman aged 45-59 years with active or convalescent COVID-19. Sample: peripheral blood.

CDR3: CASSLSSSGEQFF. CDR3 DNA sequence: TGTGCCAGCAGTTTAAGTTCTTCCGGTGAGCAGTTCTTC. V gene TRBV12-3 or TRBV12-4 combines with J gene TRBJ2-1; no clear D gene. Trimming removed 2 bases at V and 9 bases at J, with 11 bases between. This CDR3 has 13 amino acids.